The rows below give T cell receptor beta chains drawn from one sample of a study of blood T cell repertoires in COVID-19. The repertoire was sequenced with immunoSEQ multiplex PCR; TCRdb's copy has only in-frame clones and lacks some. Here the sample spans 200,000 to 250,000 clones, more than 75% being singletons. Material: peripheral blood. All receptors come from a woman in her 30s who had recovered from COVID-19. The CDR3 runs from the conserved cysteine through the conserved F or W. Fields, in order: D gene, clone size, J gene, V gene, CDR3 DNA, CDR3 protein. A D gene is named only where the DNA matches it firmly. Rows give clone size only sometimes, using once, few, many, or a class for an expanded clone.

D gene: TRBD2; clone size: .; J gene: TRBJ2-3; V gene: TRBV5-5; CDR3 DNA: TGTGCCAGCAGCCCAGGACTAGCGGGGGACACAGATACGCAGTATTTT; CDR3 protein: CASSPGLAGDTDTQYF
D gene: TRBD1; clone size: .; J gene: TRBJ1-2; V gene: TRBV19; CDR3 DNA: TGTGCCAGTAGCAAGGGGGCGGCTACCAACTATGGCTACACCTTC; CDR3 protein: CASSKGAATNYGYTF
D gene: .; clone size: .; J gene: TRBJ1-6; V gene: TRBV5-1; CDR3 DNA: TGCGCCAGCAGCTTGAATCTCGGCCAGGGGTTTGCTTCACCCCTCCACTTT; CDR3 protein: CASSLNLGQGFASPLHF
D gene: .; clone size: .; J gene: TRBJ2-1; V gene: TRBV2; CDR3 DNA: TGTGCCAGCAGCCTAGGGAGAAATGAGCAGTTCTTC; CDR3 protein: CASSLGRNEQFF
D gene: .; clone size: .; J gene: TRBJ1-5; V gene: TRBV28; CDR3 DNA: TGTGCCAGCAGTTTTATAAATAGTCAGCCCCAGCATTTT; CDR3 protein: CASSFINSQPQHF
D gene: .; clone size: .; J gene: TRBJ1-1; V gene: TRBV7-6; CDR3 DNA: TGTGCCAGCAGCTTAGCGATAGGGCAGGGAGGGAACACTGAAGCTTTCTTT; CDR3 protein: CASSLAIGQGGNTEAFF
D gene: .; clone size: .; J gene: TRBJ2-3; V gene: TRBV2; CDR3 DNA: TGTGCCAGTTGGGGGGTAGCAAGCGATACGCAGTATTTT; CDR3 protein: CASWGVASDTQYF
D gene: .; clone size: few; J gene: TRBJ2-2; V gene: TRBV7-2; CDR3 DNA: TGTGCCAGCAGCTTAGTCCCCCCTGGCAGTTACACCGGGGAGCTGTTTTTT; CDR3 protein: CASSLVPPGSYTGELFF
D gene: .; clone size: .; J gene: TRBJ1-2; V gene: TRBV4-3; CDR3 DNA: TGCGCCAGCAGCCAAGAAAGGGGTGGCTACACCTTC; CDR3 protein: CASSQERGGYTF
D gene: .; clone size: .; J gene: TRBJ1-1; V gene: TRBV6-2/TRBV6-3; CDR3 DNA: TGTGCCAGCAGTTACTCTTTCGGGGACACTGAAGCTTTCTTT; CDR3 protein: CASSYSFGDTEAFF
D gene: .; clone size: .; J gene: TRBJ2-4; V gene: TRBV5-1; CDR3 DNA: TGCGCCAGCAGTTCCGACTGGGTTGGCATTCAGTACTTC; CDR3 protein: CASSSDWVGIQYF
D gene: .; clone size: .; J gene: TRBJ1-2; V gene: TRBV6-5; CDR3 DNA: TGTGCCAGCAGTTACTCAATAAACTATGGCTACACCTTC; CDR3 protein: CASSYSINYGYTF
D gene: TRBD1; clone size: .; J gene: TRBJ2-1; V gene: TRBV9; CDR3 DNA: TGTGCCAGCAGCGTAGCGACAGGGATTTACAATGAGCAGTTCTTC; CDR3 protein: CASSVATGIYNEQFF
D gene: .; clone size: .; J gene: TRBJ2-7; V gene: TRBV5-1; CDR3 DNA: TGCGCCAGCACTGCGGGGTACGAGCAGTACTTC; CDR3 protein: CASTAGYEQYF
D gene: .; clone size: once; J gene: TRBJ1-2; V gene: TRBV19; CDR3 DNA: TGTGCCAGTAGTATTGACAGCCAGAACTATGGCTACACCTTC; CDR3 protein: CASSIDSQNYGYTF
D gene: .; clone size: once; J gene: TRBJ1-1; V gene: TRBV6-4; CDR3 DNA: TGTGCCAGCAGAAACACAGGGCCGAACACTGAAGCTTTCTTT; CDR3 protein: CASRNTGPNTEAFF
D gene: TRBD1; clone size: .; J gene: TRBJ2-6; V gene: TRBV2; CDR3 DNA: TGTGCCAGCAGTGAAGTCGTCCGGGACAGGGTCTTATCGGGGGCCAACGTCCTGACTTTC; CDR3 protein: CASSEVVRDRVLSGANVLTF
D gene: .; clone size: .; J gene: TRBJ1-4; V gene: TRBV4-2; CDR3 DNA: TGTGCCAGCAGCCAGAGCTCCGGGCCTACGGGGGAAAAACTGTTTTTT; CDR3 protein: CASSQSSGPTGEKLFF
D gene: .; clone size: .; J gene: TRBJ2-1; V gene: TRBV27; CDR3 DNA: TGTGCCAGTGGGGGCTGGGGCTCCTACAATGAGCAGTTCTTC; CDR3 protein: CASGGWGSYNEQFF
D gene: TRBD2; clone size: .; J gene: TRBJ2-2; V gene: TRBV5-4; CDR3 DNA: TGTGCCAGCAGCCCGGGGGGGCGGAAAACCGGGGAGCTGTTTTTT; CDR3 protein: CASSPGGRKTGELFF
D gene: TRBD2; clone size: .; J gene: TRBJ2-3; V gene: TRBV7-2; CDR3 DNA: TGTGCCAGCAGCTTCGGCGGGGGGGCCGGGAATACGCAGTATTTT; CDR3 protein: CASSFGGGAGNTQYF
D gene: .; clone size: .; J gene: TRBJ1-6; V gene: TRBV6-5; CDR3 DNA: TGTGCCAGCAGCCTTGGACAGCCTGATAATTCACCCCTCCACTTT; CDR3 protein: CASSLGQPDNSPLHF
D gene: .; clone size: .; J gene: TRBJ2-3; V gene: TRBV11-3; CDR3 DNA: TGTGCCAGCAGCTTAACAGGGAGCACAGATACGCAGTATTTT; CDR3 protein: CASSLTGSTDTQYF
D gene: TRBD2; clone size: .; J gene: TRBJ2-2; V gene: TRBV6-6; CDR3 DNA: TGTGCCAGCAGTGCTTCCGGGACTAGCGGGGCCGGGGAGCTGTTTTTT; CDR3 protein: CASSASGTSGAGELFF
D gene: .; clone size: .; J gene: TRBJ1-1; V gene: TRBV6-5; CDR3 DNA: TGTGCCAGCAGGGGAGTGGGGAACACTGAAGCTTTCTTT; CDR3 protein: CASRGVGNTEAFF
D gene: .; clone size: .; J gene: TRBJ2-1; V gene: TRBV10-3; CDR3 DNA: TGTGCCATCAGTGAGTCGCGGGCTACCAATGAGCAGTTCTTC; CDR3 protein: CAISESRATNEQFF
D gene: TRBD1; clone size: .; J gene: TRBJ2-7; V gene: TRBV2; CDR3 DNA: TGTGCCAGCAGACCCGACAGGGCATCCTACGAGCAGTACTTC; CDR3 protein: CASRPDRASYEQYF
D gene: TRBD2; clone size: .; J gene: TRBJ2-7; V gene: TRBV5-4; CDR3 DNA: TGTGCCAGCAGCTTACGGGGGGGCAGAAACGAGCAGTACTTC; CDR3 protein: CASSLRGGRNEQYF
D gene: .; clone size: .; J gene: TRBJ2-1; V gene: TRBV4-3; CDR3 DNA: TGCGCCAGCAGCCAAGGAAGCCGCGGGTCCAATGAGCAGTTCTTC; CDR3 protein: CASSQGSRGSNEQFF
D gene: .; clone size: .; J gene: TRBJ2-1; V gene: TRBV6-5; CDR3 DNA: TGTGCCAGCAGCCCCTCGGGTGGGAGAGCCGCGGAGTTCTTC; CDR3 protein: CASSPSGGRAAEFF
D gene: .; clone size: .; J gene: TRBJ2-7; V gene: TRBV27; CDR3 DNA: TGTGCCAGCAGTTGGGGGGGCGGAAACGAGCAGTACTTC; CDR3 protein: CASSWGGGNEQYF
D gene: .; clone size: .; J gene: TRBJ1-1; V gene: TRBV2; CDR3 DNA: TGTGCCAGCTCCGTGGGAGGGTTCACTGAAGCTTTCTTT; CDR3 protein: CASSVGGFTEAFF
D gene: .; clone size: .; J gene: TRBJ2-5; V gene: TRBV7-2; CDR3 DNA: TGTGCCAGCAGCTTATGGTGGCAGGGGGGAGAGACCCAGTACTTC; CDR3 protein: CASSLWWQGGETQYF
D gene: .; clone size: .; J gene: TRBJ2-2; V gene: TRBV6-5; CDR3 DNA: TGTGCCAGCAGGCGCCGGGACGGGGAGCTGTTTTTT; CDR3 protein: CASRRRDGELFF
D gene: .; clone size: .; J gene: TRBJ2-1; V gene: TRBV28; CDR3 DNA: TGTGCCAGCAGTTTAAACAGCTACAATGAGCAGTTCTTC; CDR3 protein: CASSLNSYNEQFF
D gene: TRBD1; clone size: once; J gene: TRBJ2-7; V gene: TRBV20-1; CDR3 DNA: TGCAGTGCTAGTATTGGCAGGGGGTTGTACGAGCAGTACTTC; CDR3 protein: CSASIGRGLYEQYF
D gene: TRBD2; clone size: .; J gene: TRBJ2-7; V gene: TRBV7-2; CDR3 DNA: TGTGCCAGCAGCCCCCCTGGGCGGGGGGGTCACTTACAATCCTACGAGCAGTACTTC; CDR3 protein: CASSPPGRGGHLQSYEQYF
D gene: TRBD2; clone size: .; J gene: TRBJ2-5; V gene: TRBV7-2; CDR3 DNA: TGTGCCAGCAGCTTAAATAGCGGGGGGACCGGAGAGACCCAGTACTTC; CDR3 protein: CASSLNSGGTGETQYF
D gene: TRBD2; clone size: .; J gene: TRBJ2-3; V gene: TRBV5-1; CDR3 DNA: TGCGCCAGCAGCTTGGTGGGACTAGCGGGGGGGTCAGATACGCAGTATTTT; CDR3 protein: CASSLVGLAGGSDTQYF
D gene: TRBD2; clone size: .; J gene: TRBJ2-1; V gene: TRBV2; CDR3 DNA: TGTGCCAGCTGCGGTAGCGGGGGTAGGCAGTTCTTC; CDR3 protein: CASCGSGGRQFF
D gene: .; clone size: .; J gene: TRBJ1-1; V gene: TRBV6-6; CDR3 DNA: TGTGCCAGCAGTTACAGTAACGGGAACACTGAAGCTTTCTTT; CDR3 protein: CASSYSNGNTEAFF
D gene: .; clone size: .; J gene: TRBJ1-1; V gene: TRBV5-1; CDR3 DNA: TGCGCCAGCAGCTTCCCGGGGGGTTCGAACACTGAAGCTTTCTTT; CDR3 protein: CASSFPGGSNTEAFF
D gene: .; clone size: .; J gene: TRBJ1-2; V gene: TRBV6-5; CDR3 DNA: TGTGCCAGCAGTTATCCCGGGGATGGCTACACCTTC; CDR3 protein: CASSYPGDGYTF
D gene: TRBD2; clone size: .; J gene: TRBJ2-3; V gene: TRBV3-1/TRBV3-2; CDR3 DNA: TGTGCCAGCAGCATAGCGGGGGGGTTTTCAGATACGCAGTATTTT; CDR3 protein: CASSIAGGFSDTQYF
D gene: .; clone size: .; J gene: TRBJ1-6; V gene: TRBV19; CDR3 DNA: TGTGCCAGTAGTAATCAGGGGCCGAGCTCCTATAATTCACCCCTCCACTTT; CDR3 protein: CASSNQGPSSYNSPLHF
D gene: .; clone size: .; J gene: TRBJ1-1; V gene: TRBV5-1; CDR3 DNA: TGCGCCAGCAGCTTCGCAGGGCGGAACACTGAAGCTTTCTTT; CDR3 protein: CASSFAGRNTEAFF
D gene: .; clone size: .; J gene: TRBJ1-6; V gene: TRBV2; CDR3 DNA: TGTGCCAGCACTGAAGAGGGGAATTCACCCCTCCACTTT; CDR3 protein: CASTEEGNSPLHF
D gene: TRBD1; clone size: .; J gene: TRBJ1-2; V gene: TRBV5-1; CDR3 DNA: TGCGCCAGCAGCTTGAGACAGGGGCTGAACTATGGCTACACCTTC; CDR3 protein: CASSLRQGLNYGYTF
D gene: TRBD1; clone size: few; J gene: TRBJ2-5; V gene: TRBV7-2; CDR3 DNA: TGTGCAAGCAACAGGGGGTACCAAGAGACCCAGTACTTC; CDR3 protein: CASNRGYQETQYF
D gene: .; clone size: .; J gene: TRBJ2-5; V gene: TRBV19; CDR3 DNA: TGTGCCAGTAGTATAGGGGCCCTTGGGGAGACCCAGTACTTC; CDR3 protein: CASSIGALGETQYF
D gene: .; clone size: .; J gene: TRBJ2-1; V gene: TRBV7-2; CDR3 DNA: TGTGCCAGCAGCTCAACTAGCTCCTACAATGAGCAGTTCTTC; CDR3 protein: CASSSTSSYNEQFF
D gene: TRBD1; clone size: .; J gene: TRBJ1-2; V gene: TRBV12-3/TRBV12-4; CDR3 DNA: TGTGCCAGCAGCTTGGGACAGGGATATGGCTACACCTTC; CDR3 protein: CASSLGQGYGYTF
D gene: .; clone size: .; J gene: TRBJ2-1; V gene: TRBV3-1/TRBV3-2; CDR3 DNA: TGTGCCAGCAGCCAGGAACAGGGTGTTATCGATGAGCAGTTCTTC; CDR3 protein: CASSQEQGVIDEQFF